The next 24 T cell receptor beta chains were all read from a single sample in a study of blood T cell repertoires in COVID-19. Generated by immunoSEQ multiplex PCR, the TCRdb table keeps only in-frame clones and is missing some. The data show some 380,000 clones, with approximately 86% seen just once and roughly 1.9% held by the top ten. Sequencing used PBMCs or T cells enriched from blood (not recorded which). The origin of the receptors is a woman aged 40-49 years with acute COVID-19.

V is TRBV6-5 and J is TRBJ2-7; 7 nucleotides line up with TRBD1. From germline, CDR1 is MNHEY and CDR2 SVGAGI. This CDR3 contains 16 residues. The trim removed 4 bases at V and 0 bases at J, leaving 9 bases unmatched. The CDR3 DNA sequence: TGTGCCAGCAGTTCCCTGGGACAGATGAGCTCCTACGAGCAGTACTTC. This codes for CASSSLGQMSSYEQYF.

The chain recombines TRBV12-5 with TRBJ1-6; 7 nucleotides line up with TRBD1. V lost 0 bases to trimming and J lost 7 bases; unmatched junction nucleotides: 6. Germline-derived CDR1 and CDR2 are LGHNT and FRNRAP. The CDR3 extends over 16 amino acids. The CDR3 loop reads CASGLVTGTENSPLHF. Here the CDR3 DNA reads TGTGCTAGTGGTTTGGTGACCGGGACAGAGAATTCACCCCTCCACTTT.

The chain uses TRBV18 and TRBJ1-2; 9 bases are shared with TRBD1. J gave up 5 bases and V 1 base, and 14 bases lay outside the gene matches. CDR3 size: 18 residues. Germline loops: CDR1 KGHSH, CDR2 LQKENI. Here the CDR3 reads CASSPQELQGALGYGYTF. CDR3 nucleotide sequence: TGTGCCAGCTCACCACAGGAGTTACAGGGGGCTCTGGGGTATGGCTACACCTTC.

The gene calls are TRBV24-1 and TRBJ2-7; 9 positions match TRBD1. Germline V CDR1 and CDR2: KGHDR, SFDVKD. Losses at the gene ends were 4 bases for V and 2 bases for J; bases not matched to a gene: 11. The CDR3 covers 17 residues. Written as DNA, the CDR3 is TGTGCCACCAGTGACCCCCCGGGACAGGGAAGACCCTACGAGCAGTACTTC. The encoded protein is CATSDPPGQGRPYEQYF.

V usage is TRBV12-5 and J usage is TRBJ2-7; D is possibly TRBD2 (5 bases). The V gene lost 4 bases and the J gene lost 6 bases, with 13 bases spanning the gap. The germline V gene has CDR1 LGHNT and CDR2 FRNRAP. This CDR3 has 13 amino acids. In DNA, the CDR3 is TGTGCTAGTGGTTCCGGGTCCCGGGGCGAGCAGTACTTC. Residues: CASGSGSRGEQYF.

This clone appeared once. The chain employs TRBV6-5 and TRBJ2-5; no clear D. Deletions cut 7 bases from V and 5 bases from J, with 11 bases between. The CDR3 sequence is 12 residues long. Germline-derived CDR1 and CDR2 are MNHEY and SVGAGI. As DNA, the CDR3 is TGTGCCAGCAAGCTCCTGGGCGAGACCCAGTACTTC. Encoded protein: CASKLLGETQYF.

The rearrangement joins TRBV9 to TRBJ1-1; possibly TRBD1 for D (6 bases). This CDR3 region has 13 residues. From germline, CDR1 is SGDLS and CDR2 YYNGEE. V was shortened by 4 bases and J by 8 bases, with 15 bases between the two germline ends. CDR3 residues: CASSYAGTSEAFF. The CDR3 nucleotides read TGTGCCAGCAGCTACGCCGGGACAAGCGAAGCTTTCTTT. The whole variable domain, remainder taken from reference TRBV9 and TRBJ1-1, is DSGVTQTPKHLITATGQRVTLRCSPRSGDLSVYWYQQSLDQGLQFLIQYYNGEERAKGNILERFSAQQFPDLHSELNLSSLELGDSALYFCASSYAGTSEAFFGQGTRLTVV.

The rearrangement joins TRBV19 to TRBJ1-5, with 8 nucleotides matching TRBD1. The V gene's germline CDR1 is LNHDA and CDR2 SQIVND (reference sequence). This CDR3 is built from 14 residues. V lost 3 bases and J lost 5; bases outside the gene matches: 3. Written as DNA, the CDR3 is TGTGCCAGTAGTATGGGGACAGGACATCAGCCCCAGCATTTT. Its protein product is CASSMGTGHQPQHF.

This chain joins TRBV6-2 or TRBV6-3 and TRBJ1-3, with 7 bases fitting TRBD1. Germline CDR1 and CDR2: MNHEY and SVGEGT. V lost 2 bases, J lost 5 bases, and 6 bases stayed unmatched. CDR3 length: 15 amino acids. In nucleotides, the CDR3 is TGTGCCAGCAGTTACCGACAGGGAATCAGAAACACCATATATTTT. The encoded protein is CASSYRQGIRNTIYF.

The V and J genes are TRBV24-1 and TRBJ1-5; D is uncertain. This CDR3 comprises 14 residues. V lost 3 bases and J 6 bases, leaving 11 bases between the germline ends. Germline V gives CDR1 KGHDR, CDR2 SFDVKD. The CDR3 DNA follows: TGTGCCACCAGTGATCACGACACGGCTCAGCCCCAGCATTTT. Protein: CATSDHDTAQPQHF.

The V call is TRBV20-1, the J call TRBJ1-2; TRBD1 aligns across 7 bases. This CDR3 comprises 15 residues. V lost 3 bases to trimming and J lost 5 bases; unmatched junction nucleotides: 12. Germline CDR1 DFQATT, CDR2 SNEGSKA (reference sequence). The CDR3 DNA is TGCAGTGCTAGTCGGATAACGACAGGGCTATATGGCTACACCTTC. It specifies CSASRITTGLYGYTF.

The chain combines TRBV19 with TRBJ1-1; unclear D gene. CDR1 and CDR2 from the germline V gene are LNHDA and SQIVND (reference sequence). This CDR3 is built from 16 residues. Trimming left V 5 bases short and J 0 bases short, with 16 bases between. The CDR3 DNA reads TGTGCCAGTAGTCCCGCGGAGGACTCCATGAACACTGAAGCTTTCTTT. It codes for CASSPAEDSMNTEAFF.

In regard to this clone: One end of the junction does not line up with germline, which may come from a read error. The chain employs TRBV10-3 and TRBJ2-1; possibly TRBD1 for D (6 bases). Germline CDR1 ENHRY, CDR2 SYGVKD. The CDR3 length is 13 residues. CDR3 protein: CAISESFRDTDLF. CDR3 coding DNA: TGTGCCATCAGTGAGTCTTTTCGGGACACCGACCTCTTC.

The chain joins TRBV5-8 to TRBJ1-2; D not resolved. The V gene's germline CDR1 is SGHTS and CDR2 YDEGEE. The CDR3 contains 9 residues. V was cut by 2 bases and J by 10 bases, with 3 bases left in between. The CDR3 coding sequence is TGTGCCAGCAGCTTCCACTACACCTTC. Its protein product is CASSFHYTF.

The chain uses TRBV23-1 and TRBJ2-7; D perhaps matches TRBD2 (6 bases). TRBV23-1 falls under the ORF class, with uncertain function. V lost 8 bases and J 3 bases, leaving 20 bases between the germline ends. This CDR3 has 15 amino acids. In DNA form, the CDR3 reads TGCGCCAGCCCACCGAGGTGGGGGGATTACTACGAGCAGTACTTC. Amino acid sequence: CASPPRWGDYYEQYF.

V gene TRBV4-1 combines with J gene TRBJ2-7; tentatively, D is TRBD2 (5 bases). Germline V gives CDR1 MGHRA, CDR2 YSYEKL. The CDR3 loop spans 14 amino acids. Trimming took 2 bases from V and 2 from J, leaving 10 bases between them. The CDR3 region is CASSQSSRTYEQYF. In DNA, the CDR3 is TGCGCCAGCAGCCAATCTAGCCGAACCTACGAGCAGTACTTC.

The chain has TRBV7-2 and TRBJ2-7; 9 positions agree with TRBD2. J gave up 3 bases and V 5 bases, and 8 bases lay outside the gene matches. Germline CDR1 reads SGHTA; CDR2 reads FQGNSA. The CDR3 contains 15 residues. The CDR3: CASSPSGSGGYEQYF. The CDR3 nucleotides are TGTGCCAGCAGCCCCAGTGGTAGCGGGGGCTACGAGCAGTACTTC.

The V call is TRBV19, the J call TRBJ2-5; TRBD1 agrees at 9 bases. Germline-derived CDR1 and CDR2 are LNHDA and SQIVND (reference sequence). The V and J ends lost 1 base and 2 bases, in that order; junction bases with no gene match: 5. CDR3 length: 16 residues. The CDR3 loop is CASSIVGGQGQETQYF. The DNA of the CDR3 is TGTGCCAGTAGTATAGTCGGGGGACAGGGTCAAGAGACCCAGTACTTC.

This clone was detected once. This chain uses TRBV30 with TRBJ1-5; tentative D call: TRBD1 (5 bases). The CDR3 is 13 amino acids. Trimming took 4 bases from V and 6 from J, leaving 13 bases between them. Germline CDR1 and CDR2: GTSNPN and SVGIG (reference sequence). The CDR3 sequence: CAWNQGLGQPQHF. For the CDR3, the DNA is TGTGCCTGGAATCAGGGTTTGGGTCAGCCCCAGCATTTT.

The chain employs TRBV2 and TRBJ1-5; 12 bases map to TRBD1. The V gene's germline CDR1 is SNHLY and CDR2 FYNNEI. The CDR3 consists of 15 residues. The V segment lost 6 bases and the J segment 7 bases; nucleotides outside the gene matches: 7. CDR3 sequence (DNA): TGTGCCAGCAGGGTTGGGACAGGGGGCAGGCAGCCCCAGCATTTT. It is translated as CASRVGTGGRQPQHF.

This chain uses TRBV20-1 with TRBJ1-6; D gene uncertain. Germline loops: CDR1 DFQATT, CDR2 SNEGSKA (reference sequence). V gave up 6 bases and J gave up 6 bases, with 18 bases separating them. The CDR3 is 15 amino acids. The CDR3 DNA reads TGCAGTGCGAGTAGAACCGGGATTGGTAATTCACCCCTCCACTTT. Its protein product is CSASRTGIGNSPLHF.

The chain recombines TRBV11-2 with TRBJ2-7; TRBD2 is a possible D gene (7 bases). Germline V CDR1 and CDR2: SGHAT, FQNNGV. The V gene lost 4 bases and the J gene lost 1 base, with 17 bases spanning the gap. This CDR3 contains 16 residues. CDR3 nucleotides: TGTGCCAGCAGCTGGGGGGGGCTTAGACCGTCCTACGAGCAGTACTTC. This encodes CASSWGGLRPSYEQYF.

This sequence joins TRBV19 and TRBJ1-6, with D possibly being TRBD1 (6 bases). V lost 6 bases and J 7 bases, leaving 16 bases between the germline ends. CDR3 length: 15 amino acids. Germline assignment: CDR1 LNHDA and CDR2 SQIVND (reference sequence). The CDR3 protein is CASRGALGRNSPLHF. The CDR3 DNA reads TGTGCCAGTAGGGGGGCGCTGGGGCGGAATTCACCCCTCCACTTT.

Only one count was recorded for this clone. The chain couples TRBV29-1 to TRBJ2-2, with a tentative D call TRBD2 (6 bases). Trimming pared 4 bases from V and 5 bases from J, leaving 8 bases between. The CDR3 extends over 12 amino acids. Per the germline V gene, CDR1 is SQVTM and CDR2 is ANQGSEA. The CDR3 spells CSVGGGTGELFF. The CDR3 DNA follows: TGCAGCGTTGGTGGGGGGACCGGGGAGCTGTTTTTT.